This T cell receptor (beta chain) was sequenced for a study of human T cells and chemical hapten exposure. Looking at the study overall: While the approximately 24-week study was under way, patients received diphenylcyclopropenone on the scalp every week. Patches with 0.01% DPC went on the upper back, and the tests were read at 6 days.

Trimming cost V 0 bases and J 1 base, with 21 bases left between them. This CDR3 has 18 amino acids. Looked up from germline, CDR1 is DFQATT and CDR2 is SNEGSKA (reference sequence). TCRdb recomputed calls from the RACE reads with MiXCR, one row per CDR3 protein. The sample consists of about 200,000 distinct CDR3 sequences, around a quarter of them appearing once. As for time point: patch test 3, about 24 weeks after DPC sensitization. Treatment: therapeutic diphenylcyclopropenone sensitization with weekly scalp DPC. Sequencing was performed on whole blood, taken in connection with sensitization to the hapten diphenylcyclopropenone (DPC). The J gene is TRBJ1-1, the V gene TRBV20-1; tentative D call: TRBD1 (6 bases). This receptor was identified in a woman between 40 and 55 years old with alopecia areata. Some clones in this sample may be carry-over from other donors' samples. In nucleotides, the CDR3 is TGCAGTGCTAGAGACGAGATTCTCCTGACAGGATCGAACACTGAAGCTTTCTTT. Its protein product is CSARDEILLTGSNTEAFF.